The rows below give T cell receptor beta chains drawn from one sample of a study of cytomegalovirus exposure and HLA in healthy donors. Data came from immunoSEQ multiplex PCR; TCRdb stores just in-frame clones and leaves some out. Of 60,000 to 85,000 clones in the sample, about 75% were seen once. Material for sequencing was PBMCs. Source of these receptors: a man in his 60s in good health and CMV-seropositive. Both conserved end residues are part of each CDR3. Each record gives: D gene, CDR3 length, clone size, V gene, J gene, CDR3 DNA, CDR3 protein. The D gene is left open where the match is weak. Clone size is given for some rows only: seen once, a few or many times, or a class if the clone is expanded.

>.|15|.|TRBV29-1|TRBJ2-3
TGCAGCGTTGCAGATGGACAGACCCTCTTAGATACGCAGTATTTT
CSVADGQTLLDTQYF
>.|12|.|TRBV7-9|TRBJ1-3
TGTTCCAGCAGCTCCTCTACGGACACCATATATTTT
CSSSSSTDTIYF
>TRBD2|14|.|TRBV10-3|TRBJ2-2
TGTGCCATCAGTGAGCGGGGGGGCACCGGGGAGCTGTTTTTT
CAISERGGTGELFF
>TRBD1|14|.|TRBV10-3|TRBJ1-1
TGTGCCATCAGCCGAGGGACAGAAAACACTGAAGCTTTCTTT
CAISRGTENTEAFF
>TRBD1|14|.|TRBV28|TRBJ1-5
TGTGCCAGCAGTTTCGGACAGGATCATCAGCCCCAGCATTTT
CASSFGQDHQPQHF
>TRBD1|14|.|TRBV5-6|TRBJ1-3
TGTGCCAGCAGCTTCGGGACAGGGGTCAACACCATATATTTT
CASSFGTGVNTIYF
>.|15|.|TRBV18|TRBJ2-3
TGTGCCAGCTCACCATCCCCAGGGGGCACAGATACGCAGTATTTT
CASSPSPGGTDTQYF
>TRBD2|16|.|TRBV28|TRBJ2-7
TGTGCCAGCAGTTCCACCGGGACTAGCGACTCCTACGAGCAGTACTTC
CASSSTGTSDSYEQYF
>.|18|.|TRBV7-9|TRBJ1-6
TGTGCCAGCAGCTTAGTTGGGACAAGCAGCTCCTATAATTCACCCCTCCACTTT
CASSLVGTSSSYNSPLHF
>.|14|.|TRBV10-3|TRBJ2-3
TGTGCCACCTGCATGGCCATATACACAGATACGCAGTATTTT
CATCMAIYTDTQYF
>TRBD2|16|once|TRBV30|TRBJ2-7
TGTGCCTGGAGGCTAGCGGGAGTGTCTTATCCTTACGAGCAGTACTTC
CAWRLAGVSYPYEQYF
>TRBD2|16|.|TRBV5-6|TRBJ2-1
TGTGCCAGCTCCAAGTCCCCTAGCGGGGCCTACAATGAGCAGTTCTTC
CASSKSPSGAYNEQFF
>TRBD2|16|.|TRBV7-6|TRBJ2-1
TGTGCCAGCAGCTTAAGAGGTACTAGCGGGAGTGATGAGCAGTTCTTC
CASSLRGTSGSDEQFF
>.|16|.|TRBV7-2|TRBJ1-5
TGTGCCAGCAGCTTAGGGGGCGATACCAGAAATCAGCCCCAGCATTTT
CASSLGGDTRNQPQHF
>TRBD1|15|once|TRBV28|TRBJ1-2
TGTGCCAGCAGTTTGCGAGGGACAGGGAGTACTGGCTACACCTTC
CASSLRGTGSTGYTF
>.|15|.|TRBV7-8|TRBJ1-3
TGTGCCAGCAGCTTAGGGGTAGGGGCACGATACACCATATATTTT
CASSLGVGARYTIYF
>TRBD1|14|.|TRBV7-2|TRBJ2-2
TGTGCCAGCAGTGCACAGGGGTCTCTGGGGGAGCTGTTTTTT
CASSAQGSLGELFF
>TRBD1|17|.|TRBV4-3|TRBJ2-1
TGCGCCAGCAGCCAAGACGTAGACAGGGGGGCCTACAATGAGCAGTTCTTC
CASSQDVDRGAYNEQFF
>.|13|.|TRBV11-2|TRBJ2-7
TGTGCCAGCAGCGCACAGGTATCCTACGAGCAGTACTTC
CASSAQVSYEQYF
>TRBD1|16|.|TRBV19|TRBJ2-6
TGTGCCAGTAGTATAGGGTCCCGATGGACAGGGAACGTCCTGACTTTC
CASSIGSRWTGNVLTF
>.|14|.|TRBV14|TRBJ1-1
TGTGCCAGCAGCTTCGTTGGTGGGGCGGTAGACGCTTTCTTT
CASSFVGGAVDAFF
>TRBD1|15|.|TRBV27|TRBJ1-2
TGTGCCAGCAGTCCCTCCCCCGGGACAGCCTATGGCTACACCTTC
CASSPSPGTAYGYTF
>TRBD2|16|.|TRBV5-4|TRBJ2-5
TGTGCCAGCAGCCCGCGGGGGGGTAGCCCCCAAGAGACCCAGTACTTC
CASSPRGGSPQETQYF
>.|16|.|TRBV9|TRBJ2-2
TGTGCCAGCAGCCTCTGGCTAGTCCCAGCCGCCGGGGAGCTGTTTTTT
CASSLWLVPAAGELFF
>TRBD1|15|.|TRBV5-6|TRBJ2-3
TGTGCCAGCAGCTGGGACAGGCTCCGCACAGATACGCAGTATTTT
CASSWDRLRTDTQYF
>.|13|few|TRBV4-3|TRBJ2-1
TGCGCCAGCAGCCAAGGGAGGGGAAATGAGCAGTTCTTC
CASSQGRGNEQFF
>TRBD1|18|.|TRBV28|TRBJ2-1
TGTGCCAGCCTGGACAGGGGGCGCGGGAGGAGCTCCTACAATGAGCAGTTCTTC
CASLDRGRGRSSYNEQFF
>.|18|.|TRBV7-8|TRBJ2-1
TGTGCCAGCAGCTTAGCCGGGTCCGGGGGAGTCCTCTACAATGAGCAGTTCTTC
CASSLAGSGGVLYNEQFF
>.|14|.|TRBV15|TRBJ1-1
TGTGCCACCAGGCGGTCTACGGGGAACACTGAAGCTTTCTTT
CATRRSTGNTEAFF
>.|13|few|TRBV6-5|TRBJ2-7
TGTGCCAGCAGTGGGCAACAGGGATACGAGCAGTACTTC
CASSGQQGYEQYF
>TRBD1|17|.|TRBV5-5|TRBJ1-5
TGTGCCAGCAGCTTTGGGCCGGGACAGGGTAGCAATCAGCCCCAGCATTTT
CASSFGPGQGSNQPQHF
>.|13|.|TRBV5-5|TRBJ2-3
TGTGCCAGCAGCTACTTTCCCACAGATACGCAGTATTTT
CASSYFPTDTQYF
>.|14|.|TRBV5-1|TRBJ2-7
TGCGCCAGCAGCTTGGCAGACAGGACCTACGAGCAGTACTTC
CASSLADRTYEQYF
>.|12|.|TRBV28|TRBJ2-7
TGTGCCAGCAACTCGGGGATGTGGGAGCAGTACTTC
CASNSGMWEQYF
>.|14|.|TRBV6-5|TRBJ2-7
TGTGCCAGCGCTCGGGGACACCGATTCTACGAGCAGTACTTC
CASARGHRFYEQYF
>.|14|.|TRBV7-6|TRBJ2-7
TGTGCCAGCAGCTTAGGGACAAACTCCTACGAGCAGTACTTC
CASSLGTNSYEQYF
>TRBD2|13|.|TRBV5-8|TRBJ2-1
TGTGCCAGCAGCCTACTCCCTAGCGGTAAGCAGTTCTTC
CASSLLPSGKQFF
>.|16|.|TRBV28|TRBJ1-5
TGTGCCAGCAGTCCCACGGGGGGGCACAGCAATCAGCCCCAGCATTTT
CASSPTGGHSNQPQHF